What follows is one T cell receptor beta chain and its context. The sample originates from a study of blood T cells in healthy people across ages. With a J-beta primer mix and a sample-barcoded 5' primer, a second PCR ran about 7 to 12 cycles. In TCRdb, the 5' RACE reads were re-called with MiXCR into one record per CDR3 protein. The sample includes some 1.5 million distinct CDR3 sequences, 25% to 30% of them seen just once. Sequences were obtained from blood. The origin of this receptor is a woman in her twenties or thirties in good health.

DNA for the CDR3: TGCGCCAGCAGCCACGGACTAGCGGGGACCAAGTACCAAGAGACCCAGTACTTC. It encodes CASSHGLAGTKYQETQYF. The chain joins TRBV4-1 to TRBJ2-5; 12 bases align to TRBD2. The CDR3 contains 18 residues. V gave up 3 bases and J gave up 0 bases; unmatched junction bases: 8. The germline gives CDR1 MGHRA, CDR2 YSYEKL.